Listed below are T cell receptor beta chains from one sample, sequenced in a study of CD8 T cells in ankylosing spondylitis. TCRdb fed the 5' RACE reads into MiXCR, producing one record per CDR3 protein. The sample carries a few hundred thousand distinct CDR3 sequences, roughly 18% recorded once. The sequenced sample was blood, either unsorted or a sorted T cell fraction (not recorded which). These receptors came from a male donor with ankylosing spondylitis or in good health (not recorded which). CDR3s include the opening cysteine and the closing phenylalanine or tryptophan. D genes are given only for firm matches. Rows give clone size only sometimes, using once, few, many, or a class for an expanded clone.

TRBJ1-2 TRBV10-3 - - CAISESGDNGYTF TGTGCCATCAGTGAGTCCGGCGACAATGGCTACACCTTC
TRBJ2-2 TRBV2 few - CASSEAPTGTNTGELFF TGTGCCAGCAGTGAAGCGCCTACAGGGACGAACACCGGGGAGCTGTTTTTT
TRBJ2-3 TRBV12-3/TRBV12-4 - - CASSFWQASDTDTQYF TGTGCCAGCAGTTTTTGGCAGGCTAGCGACACAGATACGCAGTATTTT
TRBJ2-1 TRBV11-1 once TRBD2 CASSSRPLAGVVFGEQFF TGTGCCAGCAGCTCGCGCCCGCTAGCGGGAGTTGTCTTCGGTGAGCAGTTCTTC
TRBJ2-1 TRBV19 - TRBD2 CATKPGTSGHRAYNEQFF TGTGCCACTAAGCCTGGGACTAGCGGGCATAGGGCCTACAATGAGCAGTTCTTC
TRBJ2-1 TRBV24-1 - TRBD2 CATRDGLAGNEQFF TGTGCCACCAGAGACGGACTAGCCGGGAATGAGCAGTTCTTC
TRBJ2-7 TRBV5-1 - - CASSFRTNSYEQYF TGCGCCAGCAGCTTCAGGACAAACTCCTACGAGCAGTACTTC
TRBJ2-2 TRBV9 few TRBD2 CASSVELAGVTGELFF TGTGCCAGCAGCGTAGAACTAGCGGGCGTCACCGGGGAGCTGTTTTTT
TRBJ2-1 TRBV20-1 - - CSAPLYNEQFF TGCAGTGCCCCTTTGTACAATGAGCAGTTCTTC
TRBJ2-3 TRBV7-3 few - CASSLTGTGDTQYF TGTGCCAGCAGCTTAACGGGAACCGGGGATACGCAGTATTTT
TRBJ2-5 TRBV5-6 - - CASSLIQETQYF TGTGCCAGCAGCTTAATCCAAGAGACCCAGTACTTC
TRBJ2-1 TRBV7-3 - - CASSRDLINEQFF TGTGCCAGCAGCCGGGACTTAATCAATGAGCAGTTCTTC
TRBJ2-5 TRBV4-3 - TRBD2 CASSQDGTTSGSLPETQYF TGCGCCAGCAGCCAAGATGGGACGACTAGCGGGAGTTTACCAGAGACCCAGTACTTC
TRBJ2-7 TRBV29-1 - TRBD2 CSAYLAGDSYEQYF TGCAGCGCATATCTAGCGGGGGACTCCTACGAGCAGTACTTC
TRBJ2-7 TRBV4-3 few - CASSQDGQASSYEQYF TGCGCCAGCAGCCAAGACGGGCAGGCCAGCTCCTACGAGCAGTACTTC
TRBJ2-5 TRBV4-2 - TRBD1 CASSQDSGQQETQYF TGTGCCAGCAGCCAAGATTCGGGACAGCAAGAGACCCAGTACTTC
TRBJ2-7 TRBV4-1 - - CASSQDSAQGYEQYF TGCGCCAGCAGCCAAGATTCCGCTCAGGGGTACGAGCAGTACTTC
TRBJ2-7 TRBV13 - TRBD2 CASSLDVASGGYEQYF TGTGCCAGCAGCTTAGATGTTGCTAGCGGGGGCTACGAGCAGTACTTC
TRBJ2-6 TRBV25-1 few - CASSEQSGANVLTF TGTGCCAGCAGTGAACAGTCTGGGGCCAACGTCCTGACTTTC
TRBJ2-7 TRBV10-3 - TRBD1 CAIRGTGAPYEQYF TGTGCCATCCGGGGGACAGGGGCCCCCTACGAGCAGTACTTC
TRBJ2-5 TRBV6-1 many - CASSDFGQPDF TGTGCCAGCAGTGACTTCGGCCAGCCCGACTTC
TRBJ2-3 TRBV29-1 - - CSVEEWGKADTQYF TGCAGCGTTGAAGAGTGGGGGAAAGCAGATACGCAGTATTTT
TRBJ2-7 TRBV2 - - CASSTRSGAEQYF TGTGCCAGCAGTACAAGGTCAGGGGCCGAGCAGTACTTC
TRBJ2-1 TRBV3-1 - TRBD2 CASSPKNSGSNEQFF TGTGCCAGCAGCCCTAAGAATAGCGGGAGTAATGAGCAGTTCTTC
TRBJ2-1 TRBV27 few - CASSLSGYDYNEQFF TGTGCCAGCAGTTTATCAGGGTACGACTACAATGAGCAGTTCTTC
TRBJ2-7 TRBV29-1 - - CSVTRTNSYEQYF TGCAGCGTAACCCGGACCAACTCCTACGAGCAGTACTTC
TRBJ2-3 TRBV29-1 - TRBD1 CSALGGAEEDTQYF TGCAGCGCCCTAGGGGGCGCGGAAGAAGATACGCAGTATTTT
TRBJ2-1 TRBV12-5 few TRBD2 CASGLPLAEDEQFF TGTGCTAGTGGTTTGCCCCTAGCGGAAGATGAGCAGTTCTTC
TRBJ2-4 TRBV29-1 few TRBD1 CSVEGTGNIQYF TGCAGCGTTGAAGGGACAGGAAACATTCAGTACTTC
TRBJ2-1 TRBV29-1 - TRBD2 CSVEEWGGRVEQFF TGCAGCGTTGAAGAATGGGGCGGGAGAGTTGAGCAGTTCTTC
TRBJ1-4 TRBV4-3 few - CASSQDMGPINEKLFF TGCGCCAGCAGCCAAGATATGGGACCGATTAATGAAAAACTGTTTTTT
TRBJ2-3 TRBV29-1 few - CSVAGTPTDTQYF TGCAGCGTGGCCGGGACTCCCACAGATACGCAGTATTTT
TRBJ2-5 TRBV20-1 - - CSARDSDSKETQYF TGCAGTGCTAGAGACTCGGACAGTAAAGAGACCCAGTACTTC
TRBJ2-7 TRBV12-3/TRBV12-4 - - CASGQGVYEQYF TGTGCCAGCGGGCAGGGCGTATACGAGCAGTACTTC
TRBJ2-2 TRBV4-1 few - CASSQVPHAENTGELFF TGCGCCAGCAGCCAAGTTCCACACGCAGAGAACACCGGGGAGCTGTTTTTT
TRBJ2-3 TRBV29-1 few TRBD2 CSVAGLAGGPSDTQYF TGCAGCGTTGCGGGACTAGCGGGAGGGCCGAGTGATACGCAGTATTTT
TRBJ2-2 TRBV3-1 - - CASSQEKGRNTGELFF TGTGCCAGCAGCCAAGAGAAGGGGCGGAACACCGGGGAGCTGTTTTTT
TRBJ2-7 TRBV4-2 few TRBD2 CASSQGASGITYEQYF TGTGCCAGCAGCCAAGGTGCTAGCGGTATTACCTACGAGCAGTACTTC
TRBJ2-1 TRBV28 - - CASSLSSFREQFF TGTGCCAGCAGTTTGTCTAGTTTTCGTGAGCAGTTCTTC
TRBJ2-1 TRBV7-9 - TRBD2 CAGLAGGRYEQFF TGTGCCGGTCTAGCGGGAGGCCGTTATGAGCAGTTCTTC
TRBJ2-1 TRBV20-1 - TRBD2 CSAKDLRLAGGIEQFF TGCAGTGCTAAAGACTTAAGACTAGCGGGAGGTATTGAGCAGTTCTTC
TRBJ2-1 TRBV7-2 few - CASSSLWGNGFVDEQFF TGTGCCAGCAGCTCCCTGTGGGGGAATGGCTTCGTTGATGAGCAGTTCTTC